This TCR beta chain was retrieved from a study of blood T cells in healthy people across ages. With respect to this clonotype: Its antigen is still unknown. An end of the junction does not agree with germline; a read error may underlie this.

For the second PCR, which ran for about 7 to 11 cycles, a sample-barcoded 5' primer and a J-beta primer mix were used. Each cDNA molecule received a tag from a template-switch adaptor that had 12 random nucleotides. TCRdb re-derived calls from the 5' RACE reads in MiXCR, one entry per CDR3 protein. The sample carries about 620,000 distinct CDR3 sequences, around 52% recorded once. Whole-study findings and limits: One million T cells yielded diversity estimates that were considered underestimates.

CDR1 KGHDR and CDR2 SFDVKD come from the germline V gene. The CDR3 has 18 amino acids. J is TRBJ2-6 and V is TRBV24-1; D may match TRBD1 or TRBD2 (5 bases each). Input material: blood. The source is an elderly woman in good health. CDR3 DNA: TGTGCCACCAGTGATAAAATGGGACGGAGCTCTGGGACCAACGTCCTGACTTTC. It codes for CATSDKMGRSSGTNVLTF.